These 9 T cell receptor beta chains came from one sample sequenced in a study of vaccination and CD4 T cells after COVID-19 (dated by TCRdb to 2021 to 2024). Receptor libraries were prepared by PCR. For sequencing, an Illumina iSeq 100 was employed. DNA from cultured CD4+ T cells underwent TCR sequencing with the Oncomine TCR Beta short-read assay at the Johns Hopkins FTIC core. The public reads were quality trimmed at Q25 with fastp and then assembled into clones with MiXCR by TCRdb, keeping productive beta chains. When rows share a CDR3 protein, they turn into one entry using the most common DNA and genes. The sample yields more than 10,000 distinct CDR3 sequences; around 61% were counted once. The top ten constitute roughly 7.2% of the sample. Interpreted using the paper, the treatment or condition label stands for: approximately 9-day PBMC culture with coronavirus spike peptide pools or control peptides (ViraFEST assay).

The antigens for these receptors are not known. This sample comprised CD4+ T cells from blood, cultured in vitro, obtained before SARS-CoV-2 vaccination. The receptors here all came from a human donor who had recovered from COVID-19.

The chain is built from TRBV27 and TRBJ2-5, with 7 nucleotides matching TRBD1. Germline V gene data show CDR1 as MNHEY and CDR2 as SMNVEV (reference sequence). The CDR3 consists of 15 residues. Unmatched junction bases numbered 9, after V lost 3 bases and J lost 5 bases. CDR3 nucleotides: TGTGCCAGCAGTTTGGGGAACAGGGGTGGGGAGACCCAGTACTTC. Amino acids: CASSLGNRGGETQYF.

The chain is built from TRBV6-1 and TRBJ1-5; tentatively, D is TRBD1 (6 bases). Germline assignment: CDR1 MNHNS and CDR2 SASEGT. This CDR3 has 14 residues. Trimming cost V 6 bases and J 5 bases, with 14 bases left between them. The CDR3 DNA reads TGTGCCAGCAGAGGAGGGGGGATAGATCAGCCCCAGCATTTT. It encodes CASRGGGIDQPQHF.

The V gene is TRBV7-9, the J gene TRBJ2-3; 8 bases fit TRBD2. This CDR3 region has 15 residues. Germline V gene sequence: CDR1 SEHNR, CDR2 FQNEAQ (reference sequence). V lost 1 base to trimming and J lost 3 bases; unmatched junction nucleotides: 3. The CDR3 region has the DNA TGTGCCAGCAGCTTAGTCCAGCGGGAGACAGATACGCAGTATTTT. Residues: CASSLVQRETDTQYF.

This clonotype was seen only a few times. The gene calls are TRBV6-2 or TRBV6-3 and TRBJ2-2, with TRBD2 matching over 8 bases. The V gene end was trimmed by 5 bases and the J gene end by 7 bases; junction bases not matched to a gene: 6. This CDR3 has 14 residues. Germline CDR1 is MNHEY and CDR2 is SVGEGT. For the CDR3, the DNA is TGTGCCAGCAGTAGAGCGGGAGTGATCGGGGAGCTGTTTTTT. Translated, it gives CASSRAGVIGELFF.

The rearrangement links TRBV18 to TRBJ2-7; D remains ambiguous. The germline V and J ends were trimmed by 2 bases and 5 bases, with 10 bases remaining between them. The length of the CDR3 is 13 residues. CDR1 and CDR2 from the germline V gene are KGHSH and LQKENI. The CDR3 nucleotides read TGTGCCAGCTCACCAATAGGGCCCCACGAGCAGTACTTC. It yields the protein CASSPIGPHEQYF.

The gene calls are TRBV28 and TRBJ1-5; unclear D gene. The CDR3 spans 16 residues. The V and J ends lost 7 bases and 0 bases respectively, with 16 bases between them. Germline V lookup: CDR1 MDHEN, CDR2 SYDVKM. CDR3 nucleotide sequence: TGTGCCAGCATAGACCTACCGGGTTATAGCAATCAGCCCCAGCATTTT. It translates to CASIDLPGYSNQPQHF. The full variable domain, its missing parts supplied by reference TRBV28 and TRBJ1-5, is DVKVTQSSRYLVKRTGEKVFLECVQDMDHENMFWYRQDPGLGLRLIYFSYDVKMKEKGDIPEGYSVSREKKERFSLILESASTNQTSMYLCASIDLPGYSNQPQHFGDGTRLSIL.

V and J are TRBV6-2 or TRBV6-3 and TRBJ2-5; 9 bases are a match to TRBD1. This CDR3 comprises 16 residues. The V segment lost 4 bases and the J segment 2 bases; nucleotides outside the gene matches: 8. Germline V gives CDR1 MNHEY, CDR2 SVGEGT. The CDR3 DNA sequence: TGTGCCAGCAGTTCCACGGCCGGGACAGGGCAAGAGACCCAGTACTTC. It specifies CASSSTAGTGQETQYF.

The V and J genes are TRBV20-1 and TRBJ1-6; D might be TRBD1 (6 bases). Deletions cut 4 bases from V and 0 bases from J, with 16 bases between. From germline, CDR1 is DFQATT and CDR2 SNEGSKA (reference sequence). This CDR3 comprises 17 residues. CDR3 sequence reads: CSAKKTGSDSYNSPLHF. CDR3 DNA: TGCAGTGCTAAAAAGACAGGTTCTGACTCCTATAATTCACCCCTCCACTTT.

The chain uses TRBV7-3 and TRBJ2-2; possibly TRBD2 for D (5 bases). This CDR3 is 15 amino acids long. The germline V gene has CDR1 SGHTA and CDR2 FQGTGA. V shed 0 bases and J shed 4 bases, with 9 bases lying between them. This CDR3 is CASSLTGVSTGELFF. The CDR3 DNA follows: TGTGCCAGCAGCTTAACGGGAGTGTCCACCGGGGAGCTGTTTTTT. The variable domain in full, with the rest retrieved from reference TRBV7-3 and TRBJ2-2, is GAGVSQTPSNKVTEKGKYVELRCDPISGHTALYWYRQSLGQGPEFLIYFQGTGAADDSGLPNDRFFAVRPEGSVSTLKIQRTERGDSAVYLCASSLTGVSTGELFFGEGSRLTVL.